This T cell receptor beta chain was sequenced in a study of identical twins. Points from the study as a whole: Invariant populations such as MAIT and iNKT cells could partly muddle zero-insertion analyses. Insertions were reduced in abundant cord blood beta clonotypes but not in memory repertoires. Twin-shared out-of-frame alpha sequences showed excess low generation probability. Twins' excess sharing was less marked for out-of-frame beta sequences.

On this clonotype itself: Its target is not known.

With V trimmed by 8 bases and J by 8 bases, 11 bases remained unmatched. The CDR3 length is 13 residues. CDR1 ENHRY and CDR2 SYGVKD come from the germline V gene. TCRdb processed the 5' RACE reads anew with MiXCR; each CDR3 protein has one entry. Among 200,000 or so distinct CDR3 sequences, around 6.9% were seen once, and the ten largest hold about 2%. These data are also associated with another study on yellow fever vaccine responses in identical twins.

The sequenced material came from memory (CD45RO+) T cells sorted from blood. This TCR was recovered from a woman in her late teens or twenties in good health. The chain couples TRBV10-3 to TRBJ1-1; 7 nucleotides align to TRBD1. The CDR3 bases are TGTGCCATCCGACAGGGCACAGGGCTCGAAGCTTTCTTT. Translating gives CAIRQGTGLEAFF.